This T cell receptor (beta chain) comes out of a study of T cell repertoires in cytomegalovirus infection. TCRdb called the reads again in MiXCR, with one record for every CDR3 protein. Of 600,000 to 800,000 distinct CDR3 sequences listed, roughly 26% were seen once; the top ten hold under 8.5%. Whole-study findings and limits: The cumulative frequency of public TCR beta families identified carriers of CMV plus the relevant HLA.

Remarks on this clonotype: Its specificity is unknown.

The CDR3 has 13 amino acids. After removal of 5 bases from V and 11 bases from J, the junction contained 10 bases not matched to a gene. Germline assignment: CDR1 MNHNS and CDR2 SASEGT. The clonotype comes from a human donor in good health (CMV status not recorded). Some clones in this sample may be carry-over from other donors' samples. The chain joins TRBV6-1 to TRBJ1-1; the match to TRBD1 covers 8 bases. The material sequenced was CD8+ T cells from PBMCs. The CDR3 sequence: CASSIPGGWVAFF. CDR3 DNA: TGTGCCAGCAGTATCCCAGGGGGCTGGGTGGCTTTCTTT.